Below, 8 T cell receptor beta chains from the same sample are listed, as sequenced in a study of human T cells and chemical hapten exposure. Unfractionated whole blood served as the source for total RNA extraction. TCRdb re-analysed the 5' RACE reads in MiXCR, keeping a single row per CDR3 protein. The table has over 95,000 distinct CDR3 sequences, 15% to 20% seen once. The source is a human donor in good health.

The chain recombines TRBV20-1 with TRBJ1-5, with D unresolved. Trimming cost V 3 bases and J 4 bases, with 22 bases left between them. CDR3 length: 17 residues. Germline CDR1 reads DFQATT; CDR2 reads SNEGSKA (reference sequence). CDR3 coding DNA: TGCAGTGCTAGGCCCTTCCGGGCGTCCCAATCGAATCAGCCCCAGCATTTT. As protein: CSARPFRASQSNQPQHF.

The J gene is TRBJ2-3, the V gene TRBV29-1; D possibly corresponds to TRBD2 (5 bases). Trimming removed 6 bases at V and 2 bases at J, with 18 bases between. This CDR3 has 15 amino acids. CDR1 is SQVTM and CDR2 is ANQGSEA in the germline V gene. The CDR3 spells CSVPSGAAPTDTQYF. The CDR3 region has the DNA TGCAGCGTCCCCAGCGGAGCCGCACCCACAGATACGCAGTATTTT.

This chain joins TRBV5-1 and TRBJ2-1, with D perhaps TRBD2 (6 bases). Trimming removed 0 bases at V and 5 bases at J, with 12 bases between. Germline CDR1 SGHRS, CDR2 YFSETQ. The CDR3 runs to 15 residues. The CDR3 loop reads CASSLEWGDHNEQFF. In nucleotides, the CDR3 is TGCGCCAGCAGCTTGGAGTGGGGGGACCACAATGAGCAGTTCTTC.

The V gene is TRBV5-8, the J gene TRBJ1-2; unclear D gene. Trimming stripped 0 bases from V and 2 bases from J, with 8 bases between. This CDR3 comprises 14 residues. The V gene's germline CDR1 is SGHTS and CDR2 YDEGEE. The CDR3: CASSLVGVNYGYTF. The CDR3 nucleotides read TGTGCCAGCAGCTTGGTCGGGGTCAACTATGGCTACACCTTC.

This clonotype has a handful of counts. CDR3 bases: TGTGCCAGCAGCTTGGGGGGATTCATGAACACTGAAGCTTTCTTT. It encodes CASSLGGFMNTEAFF. The V gene is TRBV5-6, the J gene TRBJ1-1, with no clear D. V lost 0 bases and J lost 0, with 9 bases in between. CDR3 length equals 15 residues. Germline V gene sequence: CDR1 SGHDT, CDR2 YYEEEE.

The chain joins TRBV28 to TRBJ2-7; perhaps TRBD2 as D (6 bases). V was pared by 3 bases and J by 12 bases, with 15 bases between. Germline V CDR1 and CDR2: MDHEN, SYDVKM. The CDR3 loop spans 12 amino acids. The CDR3 DNA reads as TGTGCCAGCAGTTTCGCCGCGGGGCGGGGGTACTTC. It is translated as CASSFAAGRGYF.

The gene calls are TRBV9 and TRBJ2-1, with D unresolved. Germline CDR1 and CDR2: SGDLS and YYNGEE. The germline V and J ends were trimmed by 0 bases and 7 bases, with 11 bases remaining between them. The CDR3 runs to 14 residues. The CDR3 DNA reads as TGTGCCAGCAGCGTAGTAGGGTATGGTAATGAGCAGTTCTTC. Protein sequence: CASSVVGYGNEQFF.

This clonotype was observed at least ten times. V usage is TRBV10-3 and J usage is TRBJ1-4; 12 positions match TRBD1. Unmatched junction bases numbered 5, after V lost 5 bases and J lost 4 bases. The germline V gene encodes CDR1 ENHRY and CDR2 SYGVKD. The length of the CDR3 is 16 residues. CDR3 coding DNA: TGTGCCATCAGTCAGGGACAGGGGGCCAGTAATGAAAAACTGTTTTTT. Encoded protein: CAISQGQGASNEKLFF.